This TCR beta chain was found in a study of T cells in Graves' hyperthyroidism and ophthalmopathy (dated by TCRdb to about 2019). Study-level background: Peripheral blood was collected at initial diagnosis, before any treatment. Following sampling, methimazole starting at 30 mg daily was given to hyperthyroidism patients, and high-dose intravenous methylprednisolone was given to ophthalmopathy patients. TCR V-J signatures able to tell the groups apart were searched for in a discovery cohort of 95 to 100 patients, of whom more than 40 had Graves' ophthalmopathy and about 60 had stable Graves' hyperthyroidism. Thyroid tissue and blood T-cell repertoires from six Graves' hyperthyroidism patients were also compared in the study. According to the paper, TCR Vbeta CDR3 sequencing was carried out on about 140 peripheral blood samples, which came from more than 40 ophthalmopathy, under 85 hyperthyroidism and 17 progressor patients. The roughly 90 discovery patients were divided at random into training and test sets in a 7:3 ratio. Prospective prediction of ophthalmopathy was tested in an independent validation cohort consisting of 18 hyperthyroidism patients and some 16 patients who later progressed to ophthalmopathy. Here is what the overall study found, with its caveats: A model built on a 13 V-J signature distinguished ophthalmopathy from stable hyperthyroidism, reaching 85% to 90% sensitivity and 81% to 83% specificity in cross-validation and 80%/75% in testing. In validation, the model predicted progression to ophthalmopathy with roughly 70% sensitivity and roughly 72% specificity, a median of approximately 6.5 months before onset. No statistical method was used to fix the sample size in advance, and group allocation was not hidden from the investigators. Most expanded thyroid clonotypes (frequency above 0.001) were also found in blood, which suggests that blood repertoires may mirror thyroid immune responses.

This clonotype has ten or more counts. No antigen is known for it. No quality values exist for individual bases; no much larger clone is one base distant. The TCR beta CDR3 regions were amplified from RNA transcripts. The first round of RT-PCR for the TCR CDR3 was performed with the HTBI primer set and the Qiagen OneStep RT-PCR kit. The libraries were constructed in a second round of multiplex PCR and then size-selected and purified. The libraries were sequenced on an Illumina HiSeq2000 using paired-end 100 bp reads. The authors processed their data as follows. SOAPnuke was used to process the raw data, throwing out any read that contained adapters or uncalled bases, had a mean Phred below 15, or lacked an exact constant-primer or identifier match. High-quality paired reads were merged using COPE v1.2.5, and each unique nucleotide sequence was defined as a clonotype. MiTCR v1.1 was used to align clonotypes to the IMGT TRBV, TRBD and TRBJ reference segments. The analysis was restricted to V-J combinations with a frequency above 0.0001, which together covered around 99% of the repertoires. The TCS score was defined as F50 (clonal expansion) divided by E x V (chaos), with BLOSUM62-based TCRdist calculated between CDR3 peptides within each V-J. Welch's t-statistics and random forest reduced around 510 V-J features to 13, which were used in a naive Bayes classifier (R e1071). TCRdb's own reprocessing of the public reads used fastp at Q25 and MiXCR and kept productive beta chains. Duplicate CDR3 protein sequences are folded into a single record with the most common DNA and genes. TCRdb's processing, not the authors', yielded these V and J calls. This sample gives hundreds of thousands of distinct CDR3 sequences in total; approximately 14% of them show up just once. The biggest ten clones account for approximately 10% of the sample.

CDR1 and CDR2 are drawn from the germline V gene: SGHDT, YYEEEE. V and J lose 1 base and 6 bases, and a span of 7 bases separates them. The CDR3 contains 12 residues, cysteine and phenylalanine counted. The read is trimmed to its CDR3 DNA, 36 bases read in frame from base 1. Graves' hyperthyroidism was defined as stable when no progression to ophthalmopathy occurred over 18 months of follow-up. Hyperthyroidism patients were newly diagnosed, had a disease duration of under 2 months, and were aged 18 to 65 years. The study excluded patients with uncontrolled infections, other autoimmune diseases, pregnancy or lactation. Diagnoses were based on clinical symptoms, serum thyroxine and TRAb, thyroid ultrasound and orbital computed tomography. PBMCs were separated from 10 ml of fresh peripheral blood using Ficoll-Paque density gradient centrifugation. Total RNA was extracted using Trizol reagent, and RNA quality was assessed on an Agilent 2100 Bioanalyzer.

This sequence uses TRBV5-6 and TRBJ1-1; the D gene assignment is ambiguous. The sequenced sample consisted of blood. The origin of this receptor is a young woman with Graves' hyperthyroidism. The CDR3 reads CASSLSGPEAFF. The nucleotide sequence reads as follows: TGTGCCAGCAGCTTGTCGGGTCCTGAAGCTTTCTTT.